This T cell receptor (beta chain) was obtained from a study of blood T cell repertoires in COVID-19. This CDR3 has 18 residues. V lost 0 bases and J lost 0, with 16 bases in between. From germline, CDR1 is SGHRS and CDR2 YFSETQ. Produced via immunoSEQ multiplex PCR; TCRdb's table is partial and in-frame only. The sample lists around 200,000 clones; 70% to 85% were seen once. This rearrangement joins TRBV5-1 to TRBJ2-1; D is ambiguous. The TCR originated in a man aged 50 to 59 who had recovered from COVID-19. Sequenced sample: peripheral blood. As DNA, the CDR3 is TGCGCCAGCAGCTTGGCCTCAGTAGCAGTGAGCTCCTACAATGAGCAGTTCTTC. Its protein product is CASSLASVAVSSYNEQFF.